These 10 T cell receptor beta chains share one sample of origin, sequenced in a study of blood T cell repertoires in COVID-19. Libraries were prepared by immunoSEQ multiplex PCR; TCRdb keeps only in-frame clonotypes and omits some of them. The table shows 40,000 to 45,000 clones, with 90% occurring only once. The specimen sequenced was peripheral blood. These receptors were collected from a human donor in a cohort sampled during active COVID-19.

This chain uses TRBV13 with TRBJ1-3; weak D call: TRBD1 (5 bases). Germline V gene data show CDR1 as PRHDT and CDR2 as FYEKMQ (reference sequence). The CDR3 extends over 15 amino acids. The V and J ends lost 1 base and 4 bases respectively, with 11 bases between them. CDR3 DNA sequence: TGTGCCAGCAGCTTAGTCCGGCAGGGCGGAAACACCATATATTTT. This codes for CASSLVRQGGNTIYF.

The chain is built from TRBV25-1 and TRBJ2-5, with D unclear. The CDR3 is made up of 14 amino acids. Trimming pared 1 base from V and 3 bases from J, leaving 9 bases between. Germline lookup yields CDR1 MGHDK and CDR2 SYGVNS. The CDR3 DNA follows: TGTGCCAGCAGTGAATTTTCCCTCGAAGAGACCCAGTACTTC. Translating it yields CASSEFSLEETQYF.

This chain connects TRBV11-1 to TRBJ2-7; D is unclear. The CDR3 contains 15 residues. Trimming took 6 bases from V and 3 from J, leaving 18 bases between them. Germline V gene lookup returns CDR1 SGHAT and CDR2 FQDESV (reference sequence). CDR3 residues: CASRHDRTKNYEQYF. As DNA, the CDR3 is TGTGCCAGCAGGCACGACCGAACTAAAAACTACGAGCAGTACTTC. Full variable domain (rest looked up from reference TRBV11-1 and TRBJ2-7): EAEVAQSPRYKITEKSQAVAFWCDPISGHATLYWYRQILGQGPELLVQFQDESVVDDSQLPKDRFSAERLKGVDSTLKIQPAELGDSAMYLCASRHDRTKNYEQYFGPGTRLTVT.

The CDR3 region has the DNA TGTGCCAGCTCAACGACAGGGCAGGCCGGGGAGCTGTTTTTT. Its translation is CASSTTGQAGELFF. V usage is TRBV18 and J usage is TRBJ2-2, with 7 bases fitting TRBD1. The CDR3 has 14 residues. V gave up 5 bases and J gave up 6 bases; unmatched junction bases: 6. Germline-derived CDR1 and CDR2 are KGHSH and LQKENI. Supplemented by reference TRBV18 and TRBJ2-2, the full variable domain reads NAGVMQNPRHLVRRRGQEARLRCSPMKGHSHVYWYRQLPEEGLKFMVYLQKENIIDESGMPKERFSAEFPKEGPSILRIQQVVRGDSAAYFCASSTTGQAGELFFGEGSRLTVL.

This chain connects TRBV10-3 to TRBJ1-1, with TRBD1 identical over 7 bases. This CDR3 is 14 amino acids long. Losses at the gene ends were 6 bases for V and 3 bases for J; bases not matched to a gene: 7. The germline V gene encodes CDR1 ENHRY and CDR2 SYGVKD. The CDR3 coding sequence is TGTGCCATCAGCCTGGACAGGTGGGACACTGAAGCTTTCTTT. It encodes CAISLDRWDTEAFF.

The chain employs TRBV5-6 and TRBJ1-1; no firm D call. The germline V gene encodes CDR1 SGHDT and CDR2 YYEEEE. This CDR3 contains 18 residues. V was cut by 2 bases and J by 1 base, with 21 bases left in between. CDR3 in DNA: TGTGCCAGCAGCTTCGTCCTTACCGGAGTTACTCAGAACACTGAAGCTTTCTTT. Protein: CASSFVLTGVTQNTEAFF.

This clone was seen more than once but under ten times. V is TRBV6-2 or TRBV6-3 and J is TRBJ2-7; 8 bases are a match to TRBD1. V dropped 0 bases and J dropped 2; count of bases not matched to a gene: 3. Per germline, CDR1 MNHEY and CDR2 SVGEGT. CDR3 length: 15 amino acids. Written as DNA, the CDR3 is TGTGCCAGCAGTTACTCCCCGGACAGGGCCTACGAGCAGTACTTC. Protein: CASSYSPDRAYEQYF.

The genes are TRBV5-1 and TRBJ1-1; 7 nucleotides match TRBD1. This CDR3 contains 14 residues. Trimming cost V 1 base and J 1 base; bases outside gene matches: 1. Germline-derived CDR1 and CDR2 are SGHRS and YFSETQ. The CDR3 DNA follows: TGCGCCAGCAGCTTGAGGACAGGGAACACTGAAGCTTTCTTT. The encoded protein is CASSLRTGNTEAFF.

The chain combines TRBV7-2 with TRBJ1-2; a weak D match, TRBD1 (6 bases). CDR3 length: 13 amino acids. Trimming left V 3 bases short and J 3 bases short, with 8 bases between. The V gene's germline CDR1 is SGHTA and CDR2 FQGNSA. In DNA, the CDR3 is TGTGCCAGCAGCTTGACAGGAGACTATGGCTACACCTTC. Translation gives CASSLTGDYGYTF.

The rearrangement links TRBV2 to TRBJ1-6; D may be TRBD1 (5 bases). Germline V gene sequence: CDR1 SNHLY, CDR2 FYNNEI. This CDR3 has 14 residues. With 4 bases removed from V and 8 bases from J, the gap between germline ends came to 12 bases. DNA of the CDR3: TGTGCCAGCAGTGTTAGCAGGGCGGATTCACCCCTCCACTTT. Amino acid sequence: CASSVSRADSPLHF.